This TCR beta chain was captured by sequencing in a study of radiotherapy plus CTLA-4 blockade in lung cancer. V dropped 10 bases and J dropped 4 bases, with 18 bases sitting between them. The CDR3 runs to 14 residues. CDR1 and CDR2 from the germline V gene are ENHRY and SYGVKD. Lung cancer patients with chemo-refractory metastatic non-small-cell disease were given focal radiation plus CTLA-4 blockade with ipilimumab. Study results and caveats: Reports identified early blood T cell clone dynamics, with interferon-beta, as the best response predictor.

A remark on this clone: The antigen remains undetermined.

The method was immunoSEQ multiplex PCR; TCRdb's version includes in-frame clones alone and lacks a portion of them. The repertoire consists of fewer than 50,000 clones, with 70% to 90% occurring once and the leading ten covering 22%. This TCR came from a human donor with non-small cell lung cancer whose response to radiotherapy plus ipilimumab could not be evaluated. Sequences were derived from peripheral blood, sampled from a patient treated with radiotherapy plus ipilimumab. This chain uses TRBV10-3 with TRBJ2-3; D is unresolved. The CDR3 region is CATRSPNGADTQYF. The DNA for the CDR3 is TGTGCCACCCGGAGCCCAAACGGCGCAGATACGCAGTATTTT.